The clone carrying this T cell receptor (beta chain) occurred many times. The antigen is unknown. Sequencing libraries for TCR beta were prepared with iRepertoire HTBI primers and Arm-PCR of CDR3 regions. The authors' processing: The study identified 55 to 80 TRBV and 11 to 15 TRBJ segments across samples. TCRdb re-analysed the multiplex PCR reads in MiXCR, keeping a single row per CDR3 protein. TCRdb's processing, not the authors' own work, is the source of the V and J calls. The table has 320,000 or so distinct CDR3 sequences, 18% seen once. This sample is part of a study of regulatory T cells in long-lasting Graves disease. Study-wide results and caveats: TRBV28, TRBJ1-2 and TRBJ2-5 emerged as the favored segments in persistent disease. Thyroid tissue was not sampled; only peripheral blood was. Patients with persistent Graves' had lower TCR diversity than newly diagnosed patients.

The V gene's germline CDR1 is MNHEY and CDR2 SMNVEV (reference sequence). Trimming took 6 bases from V and 2 from J, leaving 16 bases between them. This CDR3 is built from 15 residues. The time point was: newly diagnosed GD, antithyroid drugs for less than 3 months. The TCR library was made from RNA that had been extracted from PBMCs in TRIzol. This TCR derives from a female donor with Graves disease. The starting material was peripheral blood mononuclear cells (PBMCs), obtained at new diagnosis, from a patient treated with antithyroid drugs. This chain connects TRBV27 to TRBJ1-2; D is uncertain. The CDR3 sequence is CASSSGFSVNYGYTF. As DNA, the CDR3 is TGTGCCAGCAGCTCGGGGTTTTCCGTAAACTATGGCTACACCTTC.